One sample yielded the 8 T cell receptor beta chains listed below, sequenced in a study of blood T cell repertoires in COVID-19. Clones were sequenced by immunoSEQ multiplex PCR, and TCRdb holds only the in-frame ones, with some missing. The table includes roughly 38,000 clones, about 74% detected once. Sequencing was done on a sample of peripheral blood. These receptors all come from a man between 65 and 79 years old with COVID-19, enrolled during active disease.

This clone has only one observation. The V gene is TRBV9, the J gene TRBJ1-6; 11 positions match TRBD1. This CDR3 has 17 amino acids. J was trimmed by 8 bases and V by 3 bases; bases with no gene match: 10. Germline V gene data show CDR1 as SGDLS and CDR2 as YYNGEE. The CDR3 reads CASSATGTGGSDSPLHF. The CDR3 bases are TGTGCCAGCAGCGCCACCGGGACAGGGGGTTCAGATTCACCCCTCCACTTT. The full variable domain, in which reference TRBV9 and TRBJ1-6 provide the parts outside the CDR3, is DSGVTQTPKHLITATGQRVTLRCSPRSGDLSVYWYQQSLDQGLQFLIQYYNGEERAKGNILERFSAQQFPDLHSELNLSSLELGDSALYFCASSATGTGGSDSPLHFGNGTRLTVT.

V usage is TRBV18 and J usage is TRBJ1-6; a weak D match, TRBD1 (6 bases). The CDR3 has 15 residues. V was pared by 0 bases and J by 7 bases, with 10 bases between. Germline loops: CDR1 KGHSH, CDR2 LQKENI. The CDR3 DNA reads TGTGCCAGCTCACCACCACAGGGTGGGAATTCACCCCTCCACTTT. Its protein product is CASSPPQGGNSPLHF.

The chain couples TRBV28 to TRBJ2-1; 7 positions agree with TRBD2. Germline V lookup: CDR1 MDHEN, CDR2 SYDVKM. Trimming at V came to 8 bases and at J to 7 bases, leaving 11 bases not matched to a gene. The CDR3 extends over 14 amino acids. The CDR3 here is CASSAGGGYNEQFF. The CDR3 DNA reads as TGTGCCAGCTCCGCGGGCGGGGGTTATAATGAGCAGTTCTTC.

This clone was counted between two and nine times. The J gene is TRBJ1-1, the V gene TRBV3-1 (or the pseudogene TRBV3-2), with D maybe TRBD1 (5 bases). This CDR3 region has 12 residues. The V and J ends lost 4 bases and 10 bases respectively, with 13 bases between them. CDR1 and CDR2 (germline): LGHDT, YNNKEL (reference sequence). The CDR3 loop is CASSPQGYGAFF. Written as DNA, the CDR3 is TGTGCCAGCAGCCCCCAGGGTTATGGAGCTTTCTTT.

This clone has a single count. This rearrangement joins TRBV7-2 to TRBJ1-5; TRBD1 matches 8 bases. Germline V CDR1 and CDR2: SGHTA, FQGNSA. V lost 5 bases to trimming and J lost 6 bases; unmatched junction nucleotides: 6. The CDR3 loop spans 14 amino acids. The CDR3 region is CASSQDRGGQPQHF. The CDR3 coding sequence is TGTGCCAGCAGCCAAGACAGGGGAGGTCAGCCCCAGCATTTT. Supplemented by reference TRBV7-2 and TRBJ1-5, the full variable domain reads GAGVSQSPSNKVTEKGKDVELRCDPISGHTALYWYRQSLGQGLEFLIYFQGNSAPDKSGLPSDRFSAERTGGSVSTLTIQRTQQEDSAVYLCASSQDRGGQPQHFGDGTRLSIL.

This chain uses TRBV19 with TRBJ1-1; 8 bases are shared with TRBD1. The CDR3 covers 13 residues. Germline V gives CDR1 LNHDA, CDR2 SQIVND (reference sequence). J lost 5 bases, V lost 5 bases, and 4 bases had no gene match. The CDR3 reads CASSDRGHTEAFF. In DNA form, the CDR3 reads TGTGCCAGTAGTGACAGGGGACATACTGAAGCTTTCTTT.

This clone was seen a few times. The chain is built from TRBV19 and TRBJ2-7; a weak D match, TRBD1 (6 bases). Germline V lookup: CDR1 LNHDA, CDR2 SQIVND (reference sequence). The V gene lost 5 bases and the J gene lost 3 bases, with 17 bases spanning the gap. The length of the CDR3 is 15 residues. DNA for the CDR3: TGTGCCAGTAGTCAACAGGGTCTTGGGTTCTACGAGCAGTACTTC. Translation gives CASSQQGLGFYEQYF. Full variable domain (rest looked up from reference TRBV19 and TRBJ2-7): DGGITQSPKYLFRKEGQNVTLSCEQNLNHDAMYWYRQDPGQGLRLIYYSQIVNDFQKGDIAEGYSVSREKKESFPLTVTSAQKNPTAFYLCASSQQGLGFYEQYFGPGTRLTVT.

The gene calls are TRBV6-5 and TRBJ2-7; 9 bases map to TRBD2. Germline V gives CDR1 MNHEY, CDR2 SVGAGI. CDR3 length: 15 residues. The junction had 8 bases not matched to a gene; V was cut back by 5 bases and J by 3 bases. In DNA form, the CDR3 reads TGTGCCAGCAGTCCCCAACTAGCGGGTCTCTACGAGCAGTACTTC. Protein product: CASSPQLAGLYEQYF.